This T cell receptor beta chain comes out of a study of CD8 T cells in ankylosing spondylitis. Regarding this clonotype: Its antigen is undetermined.

Libraries for TCR beta were made by quantitative 5'-RACE with molecular barcodes. TCRdb independently ran MiXCR on the 5' RACE reads; one entry per CDR3 protein. The sample yields about 340,000 distinct CDR3 sequences, approximately 14% seen once. Germline trimming cut 5 bases from V and 6 bases from J; bases unmatched to any gene: 8. The germline gives CDR1 MRHNA, CDR2 SNTAGT. This CDR3 contains 15 residues. General study findings and limits: Peripheral blood samples showed relatively rare disease-linked clones, and these clones were CD8+. There were earlier reports of some motif variants in reactive arthritis synovial fluid and blood.

What was sequenced was blood, either unsorted or a sorted T cell fraction (not recorded which). This receptor was identified in a male donor with ankylosing spondylitis or in good health (not recorded which). The V gene is TRBV6-4, the J gene TRBJ2-1; 9 bases are shared with TRBD1. The CDR3, as DNA: TGTGCCAGCAGTATAGACAGGGGGAACTTCAATGAGCAGTTCTTC. Translation: CASSIDRGNFNEQFF.